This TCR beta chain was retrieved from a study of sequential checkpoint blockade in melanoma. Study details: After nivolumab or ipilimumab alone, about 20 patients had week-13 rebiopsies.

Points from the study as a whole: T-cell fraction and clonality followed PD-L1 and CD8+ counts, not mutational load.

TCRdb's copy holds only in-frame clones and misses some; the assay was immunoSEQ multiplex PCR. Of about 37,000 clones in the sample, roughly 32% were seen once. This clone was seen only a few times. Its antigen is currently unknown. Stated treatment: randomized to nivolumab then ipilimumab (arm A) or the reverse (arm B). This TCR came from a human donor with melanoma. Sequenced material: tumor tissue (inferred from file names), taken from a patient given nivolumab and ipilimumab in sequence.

As DNA, the CDR3 is TGTGCCAGCAGACAGGGAGGGAACACTGAAGCTTTCTTT. Protein: CASRQGGNTEAFF. This rearrangement joins TRBV6-8 to TRBJ1-1, with D possibly being TRBD1 (6 bases). The CDR3 runs to 13 residues. Per the germline V gene, CDR1 is MNHGY and CDR2 is SAAAGT. V lost 6 bases and J 1 base, leaving 9 bases between the germline ends.